This is a list of T cell receptor beta chains from one sample in a study of CD8+CD57+ T cells in acquired aplastic anemia. TCRdb reanalysed the reads using MiXCR and keeps one entry per CDR3 protein. The repertoire holds about 240,000 distinct CDR3 sequences, with roughly half as singletons. The source material was sorted CD4+, CD8+, or CD8+CD57+ T cells (not recorded which) from PBMCs. The receptors shown here come from a human donor with aplastic anemia. Each CDR3 is given with its conserved first and last residue. D genes are given only for firm matches. Where a row states a size, it is once, few, many or the class of an expanded clone; other rows omit it.

clone size	V gene	D gene	J gene	CDR3 length	CDR3 DNA	CDR3 protein
many	TRBV7-9	TRBD1	TRBJ2-6	17	TGTGCCAGCAGCTTAGGGACAGGTCCCTCTGGGGCCAACGTCCTGACTTTC	CASSLGTGPSGANVLTF
NA	TRBV7-8	NA	TRBJ2-7	13	TGTGCCAGCAGCTTTGACAGTGGCTACGAGCAGTACTTC	CASSFDSGYEQYF
NA	TRBV19	NA	TRBJ2-7	15	TGTGCCAGTAGTATTGGCGGGACGAGTTCCTACGAGCAGTACTTC	CASSIGGTSSYEQYF
NA	TRBV7-3	NA	TRBJ1-1	12	TGTGCCAGCAGCCAAGGCGGTGGTGAAGCTTTCTTT	CASSQGGGEAFF
NA	TRBV4-1	NA	TRBJ1-1	11	TGCGCCAGCAGCCATGGCCGTGAAGCTTTCTTT	CASSHGREAFF
many	TRBV5-8	NA	TRBJ1-1	15	TGTGCCAGCAGCTTGGGACAGGAGGCCGGCACTGAAGCTTTCTTT	CASSLGQEAGTEAFF
few	TRBV29-1	TRBD2	TRBJ2-1	12	TGCAGCCTTTCAGCGGGGCACAATGAGCAGTTCTTC	CSLSAGHNEQFF
many	TRBV9	NA	TRBJ1-2	11	TGTGCCAGCAGGGGATTGGGGGGGATCACCTTC	CASRGLGGITF
NA	TRBV4-3	NA	TRBJ2-7	14	TGCGCCAGCAGCCAAGATTGGACTGGCTACGAGCAGTACTTC	CASSQDWTGYEQYF
NA	TRBV15	NA	TRBJ2-1	15	TGTGCCACCAGCAGCCCGCGACTAGACTTCAATGAGCAGTTCTTC	CATSSPRLDFNEQFF
NA	TRBV2	NA	TRBJ1-1	13	TGTGCCAGCAGCGGAACGGGGTTTGGGCCGGCTTTCTTT	CASSGTGFGPAFF
NA	TRBV24-1	TRBD1	TRBJ1-2	14	TGTGCCACCAGTGATGGACAGGCTGACTATGGCTACACCTTC	CATSDGQADYGYTF